One and the same sample provided the 22 T cell receptor beta chains below, sequenced in a study of Graves' ophthalmopathy and Graves' hyperthyroidism. RNA transcripts were the source from which TCR beta CDR3 regions were amplified. The first-round RT-PCR employed HTBI primers together with the Qiagen OneStep RT-PCR kit. A multiplex PCR was then performed as the second round. TCRdb reanalysed the multiplex PCR reads using MiXCR and keeps one entry per CDR3 protein. The sample contains around 600,000 distinct CDR3 sequences, about two fifths of which appear only once. Specimen: peripheral blood. The receptor source for this set is an adult man with Graves' ophthalmopathy.

This clonotype was counted ten times or more. V and J are TRBV12-3 or TRBV12-4 and TRBJ1-2, with D uncertain. The CDR3 runs to 12 residues. The V end lost 5 bases, the J end lost 8 bases, and 12 bases lay between the germline ends. The CDR3 loop reads CASSPRLGGYTF. CDR3 coding DNA: TGTGCCAGCAGTCCCCGGTTGGGAGGCTACACCTTC.

This clonotype has at least ten counts. The J gene is TRBJ2-5, the V gene TRBV13, with 14 positions matching TRBD2. CDR3 length: 13 amino acids. Germline V gives CDR1 PRHDT, CDR2 FYEKMQ (reference sequence). V trimming: 4 bases; J trimming: 11 bases; junction bases outside the gene matches: 3. For the CDR3, the DNA is TGTGCCAGCAGCTCCGGACTAGCGGGAGGACAGTACTTC. Its protein is CASSSGLAGGQYF.

This clonotype was seen repeatedly, ten times or more. CDR3 coding DNA: TGCGCCAGCAGCTGGTATGGGTCTCACTCTGGAAACACCATATATTTT. It yields the protein CASSWYGSHSGNTIYF. The rearrangement uses TRBV5-1 and TRBJ1-3; D is ambiguous. The V gene lost 3 bases and the J gene lost 0 bases, with 13 bases spanning the gap. Germline lookup yields CDR1 SGHRS and CDR2 YFSETQ. The CDR3 length is 16 residues.

Many counts were recorded for this clonotype. This sequence joins TRBV24-1 and TRBJ2-5; D uncertain. V was cut by 6 bases and J by 5 bases, with 18 bases left in between. This CDR3 region has 15 residues. CDR1 and CDR2 (germline): KGHDR, SFDVKD. CDR3 region: CATSSASDLGETQYF. The CDR3 DNA is TGTGCCACCAGTTCCGCGTCAGACCTTGGGGAGACCCAGTACTTC.

In this sample, this clonotype turned up once. A much larger clone differs from this one at a single base, so this may be a read error. V gene TRBV11-3 combines with J gene TRBJ2-6; unclear D gene. Trimming left V 4 bases short and J 0 bases short, with 10 bases between. The germline gives CDR1 SGHNT, CDR2 YENEEA. The length of the CDR3 is 16 residues. The CDR3 DNA follows: TGTGCCAGCAGCTCATCTCCCAGCTCTGGGGCCAACGTCCTGACTTTC. It is translated as CASSSSPSSGANVLTF.

This clonotype came up many times. The chain has TRBV19 and TRBJ1-1, with TRBD1 identical over 7 bases. Germline values: CDR1 LNHDA, CDR2 SQIVND (reference sequence). V shed 6 bases and J 7 bases; nucleotides not matched to a gene: 8. There are 13 residues in the CDR3. The CDR3 reads CASRVGGHLEAFF. The CDR3 nucleotides are TGTGCCAGTAGGGTAGGGGGCCACCTTGAAGCTTTCTTT.

J is TRBJ1-4 and V is TRBV5-1, with 7 positions matching TRBD1. The CDR3 length is 15 residues. The germline CDR1 and CDR2 sequences are SGHRS and YFSETQ. The V segment lost 3 bases and the J segment 7 bases; nucleotides outside the gene matches: 9. The CDR3 here is CASSWGTTGREKLFF. The DNA of the CDR3 is TGCGCCAGCAGCTGGGGTACGACAGGGCGTGAAAAACTGTTTTTT.

In this sample, this clonotype turned up many times. The J gene is TRBJ2-5, the V gene TRBV6-5; a weak D match, TRBD2 (6 bases). There are 14 residues in the CDR3. The V gene's germline CDR1 is MNHEY and CDR2 SVGAGI. Trimming removed 0 bases at V and 4 bases at J, with 9 bases between. Here the CDR3 reads CASSYSAGRETQYF. CDR3 DNA: TGTGCCAGCAGTTACTCGGCGGGGAGAGAGACCCAGTACTTC.

In this sample, this clonotype turned up many times. The gene calls are TRBV5-1 and TRBJ2-7; D remains unclear. The CDR3 runs 12 residues. V was cut by 3 bases and J by 2 bases, with 6 bases left in between. CDR1 is SGHRS, CDR2 YFSETQ, per germline. This chain's CDR3 is CASSSQTYEQYF. The CDR3 DNA sequence: TGCGCCAGCAGCTCTCAGACCTACGAGCAGTACTTC.

The chain joins TRBV25-1 to TRBJ1-4; no clear D gene. In germline, CDR1 is MGHDK, CDR2 SYGVNS. The CDR3 runs 17 residues. Trimming shortened V by 6 bases and J by 0 bases, and 17 bases separated the two germline ends. The CDR3 region is CASRLDPPSATNEKLFF. CDR3 nucleotide sequence: TGTGCCAGCAGATTGGACCCACCCTCCGCAACTAATGAAAAACTGTTTTTT.

This clonotype was seen a few times. The chain employs TRBV24-1 and TRBJ2-7; 8 bases map to TRBD2. Trimming removed 3 bases from V and 12 bases from J; junction bases left unmatched: 12. Per germline, CDR1 KGHDR and CDR2 SFDVKD. The CDR3 runs to 14 residues. Written as DNA, the CDR3 is TGTGCCACCAGTGATACTAGCGGCCTGGTCGGGCTGTACTTC. It encodes CATSDTSGLVGLYF.

To note about this clonotype: The junction departs from germline at one end; a sequencing error may be responsible. This rearrangement joins TRBV19 to TRBJ1-4; D possibly corresponds to TRBD1 (5 bases). The CDR3 extends over 16 amino acids. Germline V gives CDR1 LNHDA, CDR2 SQIVND (reference sequence). The CDR3 sequence is CVSGHWGRDSNEKLFF. The CDR3 DNA follows: TGTGTCAGTGGCCATTGGGGGAGAGACAGTAATGAAAAACTGTTTTTT.

Concerning this clonotype: A read error may explain this, as a much larger clone is one base away. This chain uses TRBV7-6 with TRBJ2-2, with 9 bases that match TRBD2. The J segment lost 6 bases and the V segment lost 4 bases, leaving 18 bases of the junction unmatched. The CDR3 loop spans 19 amino acids. Looked up from germline, CDR1 is SGHVS and CDR2 is FNYEAQ. The CDR3 spells CASSYPPQSSGTYAGELFF. Written as DNA, the CDR3 is TGTGCCAGCAGCTACCCCCCCCAGTCTAGCGGGACCTACGCCGGGGAGCTGTTTTTT.

This clonotype was observed at least ten times. The chain couples TRBV7-9 to TRBJ2-7; the match to TRBD2 covers 7 bases. The CDR3 totals 14 residues. The germline V gene encodes CDR1 SEHNR and CDR2 FQNEAQ (reference sequence). V gave up 2 bases and J gave up 6 bases; unmatched junction bases: 7. The CDR3 sequence: CASSLLAGVGEQYF. The CDR3 DNA sequence: TGTGCCAGCAGCTTACTGGCGGGAGTCGGCGAGCAGTACTTC.

The genes are TRBV11-2 and TRBJ1-5; TRBD1 might be the D (5 bases). The V gene's germline CDR1 is SGHAT and CDR2 FQNNGV. Trimming stripped 2 bases from V and 5 bases from J, with 13 bases between. The CDR3 has 15 residues. CDR3 in amino acids: CASSLFRGDDQPQHF. The CDR3 DNA sequence: TGTGCCAGCAGCTTATTTCGAGGGGATGATCAGCCCCAGCATTTT.

This clonotype came up many times. The CDR3 DNA follows: TGTGCCAGCAGGGGGGAGTCAACTAATGAAAAACTGTTTTTT. It translates to CASRGESTNEKLFF. The chain uses TRBV2 and TRBJ1-4, with a weak D call TRBD1 (5 bases). V lost 6 bases to trimming and J lost 0 bases, with 8 bases between them. CDR3 length: 14 amino acids. Germline lookup yields CDR1 SNHLY and CDR2 FYNNEI.

The chain couples TRBV14 to TRBJ1-1; TRBD1 agrees at 10 bases. J was trimmed by 2 bases and V by 3 bases; bases with no gene match: 6. Germline values: CDR1 SGHDN, CDR2 FVKESK. The CDR3 is made up of 16 amino acids. In DNA, the CDR3 is TGTGCCAGCAGCCAGCTTGACAGGGGGCTTAACACTGAAGCTTTCTTT. It yields the protein CASSQLDRGLNTEAFF.

This clonotype was seen repeatedly, ten times or more. The rearrangement uses TRBV12-3 or TRBV12-4 and TRBJ2-7; 7 nucleotides align to TRBD1. The CDR3 covers 13 residues. Trimming removed 9 bases from V and 3 bases from J; junction bases left unmatched: 8. The CDR3 coding sequence is TGTGCCAGTCGTCCGGGACAGATCTACGAGCAGTACTTC. Its protein product is CASRPGQIYEQYF.

The table lists this clonotype with a few counts. With a much larger clone just one base away, this may be a read error. This chain connects TRBV11-2 to TRBJ2-5, with TRBD2 matching over 9 bases. The ends lost 4 bases at V and 2 bases at J; junction bases unmatched: 8. The CDR3 is 16 residues long. Germline V gives CDR1 SGHAT, CDR2 FQNNGV. CDR3 sequence reads: CASSSWASGVQETQYF. The CDR3 DNA follows: TGTGCCAGCAGCTCATGGGCTAGCGGGGTACAAGAGACCCAGTACTTC.

The chain links TRBV15 to TRBJ2-7; the match to TRBD2 covers 8 bases. Per germline, CDR1 LNHNV and CDR2 YYDKDF (reference sequence). The CDR3 is 16 residues long. V gave up 0 bases and J gave up 1 base; unmatched junction bases: 5. The CDR3 protein is CATSRDWASGSYEQYF. In DNA form, the CDR3 reads TGTGCCACCAGCAGAGATTGGGCTAGCGGGTCCTACGAGCAGTACTTC.

The V gene is TRBV27, the J gene TRBJ2-2, with a tentative D call TRBD1 (5 bases). The CDR3 covers 16 residues. V dropped 4 bases and J dropped 3 bases, with 15 bases sitting between them. Per germline, CDR1 MNHEY and CDR2 SMNVEV (reference sequence). CDR3 DNA sequence: TGTGCCAGCAGTTCCACGCGAGACAGTCACACCGGGGAGCTGTTTTTT. It codes for CASSSTRDSHTGELFF.

In this sample, this clonotype turned up many times. The gene calls are TRBV7-2 and TRBJ2-5; D not certain. The CDR3 is made up of 13 amino acids. V was trimmed by 4 bases and J by 5 bases, leaving 11 bases between them. The germline V gene encodes CDR1 SGHTA and CDR2 FQGNSA. The CDR3 is CASSSDPWETQYF. Here the CDR3 DNA reads TGTGCCAGCAGCTCGGACCCCTGGGAGACCCAGTACTTC.